This T cell receptor beta chain was sequenced for a study of blood T cell repertoires in COVID-19. At the level of the study: T cells, B-cell-depleted T cells, or PBMCs supplied cDNA or gDNA.

Germline CDR1 is KGHDR and CDR2 is SFDVKD. The CDR3 covers 12 residues. Trimming cost V 1 base and J 11 bases, with 10 bases left between them. The authors' processing: Amplifying reference gene primers gave estimates of nucleated cell counts. The assay was immunoSEQ multiplex PCR, and TCRdb's table has in-frame clones only and misses some. That table is the source of V, J and clone size, and D and trimming were worked out from the DNA. Among approximately 220,000 clones, 84% were seen once, and the ten largest hold less than 2.5%. This chain joins TRBV24-1 and TRBJ1-2; TRBD1 might be the D (6 bases). This clonotype was sampled from an older woman with acute or convalescent COVID-19. The sample taken for sequencing was peripheral blood. CDR3: CATSDFGGQYTF. DNA of the CDR3: TGTGCCACCAGTGATTTTGGGGGACAATACACCTTC.